This T cell receptor (beta chain) derives from a study of blood T cell repertoires in COVID-19 (dated by TCRdb to 2018 to 2021). In terms of the full investigation: Collaborator samples came from the United States, Italy and Spain and covered acute and convalescent phases of COVID-19. The dataset comprised deeply sampled blood TCRbeta repertoires from subjects exposed to, actively infected with, or recovered from COVID-19. A de-identified subject ID, COVID-19 status, age in years and sex were almost always included in the sample metadata. The repertoires were released in a freely available public database meant as a resource for research on the immune response to SARS-CoV-2. The samples were drawn from the first 160 participants of the ongoing ImmuneRACE study and from more than 1,000 subjects provided by 6 global collaborators. The material from the prospective study consisted of cDNA or gDNA derived from T cells, B-cell-depleted T cells, or PBMCs. Where available, HLA class I and class II types were obtained from metadata supplied by the sample provider rather than from assay-based typing. Paper-wide results and their limitations: The quantity of clinical and demographic metadata differed by source and by participant and was supplied without curation.

TCRbeta CDR3 regions were amplified from genomic DNA by means of the immunoSEQ Assay, a bias-controlled multiplex PCR. Per the source publication's procedure: Nucleated cell counts per sample were estimated from amplification of reference gene primers within the assay. To quantify the absolute abundance of each unique TCRbeta CDR3 rearrangement, sequence reads were collapsed and filtered. For each sample, productive Simpson clonality was calculated by taking the square root of Simpson's diversity index across productive rearrangements. The table comes from immuneACCESS by way of TCRdb, which keeps in-frame sequences with V and J called. Part of the clones is missing from these tables; in studies checked, under half for an unresolved V gene and the rest for unknown reasons. V and J calls and clone size come straight from that table; D and trimming were deduced from the DNA. The sample has fewer than 400,000 clones on record, just under 90% of them singletons. Around 1.9% of the sample goes to the ten largest clones.

At one collaborating source in Seattle, patients were enrolled during active infection and were followed longitudinally through the course of disease. The collaborating institutions used their own protocols to collect whole blood in K2EDTA tubes. For TCRbeta analysis, collaborators shipped samples in one of three forms: frozen whole blood, isolated PBMCs, or DNA extracted from either of those sample types. The germline V gene (reference sequence) specifies DFQATT as CDR1 and SNEGSKA as CDR2. Spanning cysteine to phenylalanine, the CDR3 consists of 13 amino acids. The only DNA kept is the CDR3, 39 bases in frame from the first base. The junction carries 12 bases between V and J, which are trimmed by 3 bases and 4 bases respectively. Points on this clone: The antigen it binds to is not known. Base qualities are missing; no much larger clone stands one base away.

The chain is assembled from TRBV20-1 and TRBJ1-2; there is no confident call for the D gene. The receptor's source is a woman aged 25 to 39 with COVID-19, enrolled during active disease. The sequencing input was peripheral blood. The sequenced DNA is TGCAGTGCTAGTCTGAGGGAGACCTATGGCTACACCTTC. Its protein is CSASLRETYGYTF.